This T cell receptor beta chain was recorded in a study of blood T cell repertoires in COVID-19. The overall study: COVID-19 samples, acute and convalescent, were from the United States, Italy and Spain. PBMCs, B-cell-depleted T cells, or T cells provided the cDNA or gDNA that made up the material.

Germline CDR1 reads LGHNA; CDR2 reads YSLEER. Trimming took off 0 bases at V and 2 bases at J, with 4 bases between the two ends. The CDR3 consists of 13 residues. Participants' reported clinical history set cohort assignment. The authors' processing: Using reference gene primer amplification, nucleated cell counts were estimated. Some clones are missing from TCRdb's copy, which holds only in-frame ones; the method was immunoSEQ multiplex PCR. V and J calls and clone size are as listed in that table; D and trimming were resolved from the DNA. The sample lists 350,000 to 550,000 clones; about 85% were seen once.

The sequence was collected from a woman between 18 and 29 years old with acute COVID-19. The V call is TRBV4-3, the J call TRBJ2-5; D gene ambiguous. The sequencing input was PBMCs or T cells enriched from blood (not recorded which). CDR3 protein: CASSQETQETQYF. The CDR3 DNA reads TGCGCCAGCAGCCAAGAGACACAAGAGACCCAGTACTTC.